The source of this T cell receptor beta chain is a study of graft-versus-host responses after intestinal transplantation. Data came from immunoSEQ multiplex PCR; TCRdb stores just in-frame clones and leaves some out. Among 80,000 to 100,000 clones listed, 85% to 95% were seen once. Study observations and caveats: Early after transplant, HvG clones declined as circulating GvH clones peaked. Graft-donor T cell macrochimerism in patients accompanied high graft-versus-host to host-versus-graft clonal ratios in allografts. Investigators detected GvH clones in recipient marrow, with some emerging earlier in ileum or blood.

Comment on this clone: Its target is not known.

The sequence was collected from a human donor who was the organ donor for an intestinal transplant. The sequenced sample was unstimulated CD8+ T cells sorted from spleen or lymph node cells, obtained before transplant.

CDR3 in amino acids: CASSTPSGRAEENIQYF. Here the CDR3 DNA reads TGTGCCAGCAGCACACCTAGCGGGAGGGCAGAGGAAAACATTCAGTACTTC. The chain recombines TRBV7-9 with TRBJ2-4, with TRBD2 identical over 12 bases. The CDR3 is 17 residues long. Germline CDR1 is SEHNR and CDR2 is FQNEAQ (reference sequence). Germline trimming cut 5 bases from V and 5 bases from J; bases unmatched to any gene: 10.